The clone carrying this T cell receptor (beta chain) has more than one count but fewer than ten. What it binds is unknown. These data come from a study of metastatic and nonmetastatic thyroid tumors. Turning to the study itself: It was across blood and tumor or nodule tissue from malignant and benign thyroid patients that repertoires were compared. General observations from the study: For both blood and tumor, malignant thyroid tumors reportedly showed significantly higher TCR beta diversity than benign nodules did.

No treatment had been given to any patient before thyroid surgery. Germline V lookup: CDR1 GTSNPN, CDR2 SVGIG (reference sequence). The CDR3 length is 14 residues. With 0 bases removed from V and 3 bases from J, the gap between germline ends came to 11 bases. Source study methods: A distant-metastasis classifier for papillary thyroid cancer was built using CDR3 differences across clinicopathological groups. Using MiXCR, TCRdb re-called clones from the PCR reads. The V and J calls were determined by TCRdb, not by the authors. The sample gives roughly 13,000 clones, 20% to 30% of which show up once; over 9.5% is in the top ten.

The specimen was tumor tissue. The chain joins TRBV30 to TRBJ1-1; D gene uncertain. This TCR derives from a female donor with papillary thyroid cancer or a benign thyroid nodule (not recorded which). Some clones in this sample may be carry-over from other donors' samples. CDR3 sequence (DNA): TGTGCCTGGAGTGTTACACAAGGATACACTGAAGCTTTCTTT. Translated, it gives CAWSVTQGYTEAFF.